This TCR beta chain was profiled in a study of Tregs in tolerant kidney transplant recipients. Note on this clone: What it binds is not known.

This CDR3 comprises 16 residues. Germline V gene lookup returns CDR1 MDHEN and CDR2 SYDVKM. The V gene lost 7 bases and the J gene lost 0 bases, with 19 bases spanning the gap. Unstimulated regulatory T cells (CD4+CD25+CD127-), CD4+CD25- non-regulatory cells, CD4 and CD8 cells were FACS-sorted from thawed PBMCs. Whole-study results and caveats: Expanding Tregs on activated donor B cells appeared to best identify donor-specific TCRbeta clones.

The table came from immunoSEQ multiplex PCR; TCRdb's copy has only in-frame clones and leaves some out. The table lists fewer than 100,000 clones, about 91% of them singletons. Sequenced here: Tregs from blood, sampled before the transplant. This TCR was recovered from a human donor who received a combined kidney and bone marrow transplant. The chain couples TRBV28 to TRBJ2-7; D not resolved. The CDR3 DNA sequence: TGTGCCAGCACTCCGCCTCGGCAGTTTAGCTCCTACGAGCAGTACTTC. Protein sequence: CASTPPRQFSSYEQYF.